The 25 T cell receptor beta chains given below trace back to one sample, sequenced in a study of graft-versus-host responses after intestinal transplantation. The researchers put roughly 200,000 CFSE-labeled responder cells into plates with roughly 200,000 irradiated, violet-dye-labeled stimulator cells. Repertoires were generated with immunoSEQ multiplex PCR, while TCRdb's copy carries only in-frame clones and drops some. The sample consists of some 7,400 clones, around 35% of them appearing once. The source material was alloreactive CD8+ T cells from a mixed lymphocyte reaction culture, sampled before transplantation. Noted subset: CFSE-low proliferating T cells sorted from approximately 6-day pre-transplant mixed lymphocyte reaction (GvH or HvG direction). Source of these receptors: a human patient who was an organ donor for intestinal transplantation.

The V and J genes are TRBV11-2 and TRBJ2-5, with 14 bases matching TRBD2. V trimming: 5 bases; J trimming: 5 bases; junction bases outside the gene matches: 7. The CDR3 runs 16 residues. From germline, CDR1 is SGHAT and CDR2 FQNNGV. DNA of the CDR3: TGTGCCAGCAGCAACTGGACTAGCGGGGGGTCGGAGACCCAGTACTTC. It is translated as CASSNWTSGGSETQYF.

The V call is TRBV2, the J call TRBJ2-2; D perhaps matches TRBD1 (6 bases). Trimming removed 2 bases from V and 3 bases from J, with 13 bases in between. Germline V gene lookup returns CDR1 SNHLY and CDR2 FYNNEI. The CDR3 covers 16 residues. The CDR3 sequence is CASSELVQGDTGELFF. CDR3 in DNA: TGTGCCAGCAGTGAACTGGTACAGGGAGACACCGGGGAGCTGTTTTTT.

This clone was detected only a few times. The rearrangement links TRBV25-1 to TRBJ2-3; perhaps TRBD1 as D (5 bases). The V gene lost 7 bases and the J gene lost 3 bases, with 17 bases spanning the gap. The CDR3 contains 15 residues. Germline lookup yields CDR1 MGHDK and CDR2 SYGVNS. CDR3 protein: CASTRFDSETDTQYF. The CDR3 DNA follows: TGTGCCAGCACGCGTTTCGACAGTGAGACAGATACGCAGTATTTT.

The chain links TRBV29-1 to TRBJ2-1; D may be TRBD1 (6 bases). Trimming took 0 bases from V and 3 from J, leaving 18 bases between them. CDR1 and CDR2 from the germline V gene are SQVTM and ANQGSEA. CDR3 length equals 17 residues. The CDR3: CSVEDRSGVRLYNEQFF. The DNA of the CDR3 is TGCAGCGTTGAAGATCGATCAGGGGTCCGTCTCTACAATGAGCAGTTCTTC.

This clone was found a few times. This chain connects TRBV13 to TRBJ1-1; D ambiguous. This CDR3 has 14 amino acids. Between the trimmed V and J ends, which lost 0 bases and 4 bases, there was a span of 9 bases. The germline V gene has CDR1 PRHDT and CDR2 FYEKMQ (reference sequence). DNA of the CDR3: TGTGCCAGCAGCTTAGGCGTGGGAGGCACTGAAGCTTTCTTT. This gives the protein CASSLGVGGTEAFF.

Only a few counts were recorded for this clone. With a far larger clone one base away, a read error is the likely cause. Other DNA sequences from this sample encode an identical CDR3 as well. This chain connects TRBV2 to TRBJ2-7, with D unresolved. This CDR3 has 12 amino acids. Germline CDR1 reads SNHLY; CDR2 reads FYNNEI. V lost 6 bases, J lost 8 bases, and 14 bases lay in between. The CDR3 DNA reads TGTGCCAGCAGCGATGGGTCGACACAGCAGTACTTC. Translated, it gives CASSDGSTQQYF.

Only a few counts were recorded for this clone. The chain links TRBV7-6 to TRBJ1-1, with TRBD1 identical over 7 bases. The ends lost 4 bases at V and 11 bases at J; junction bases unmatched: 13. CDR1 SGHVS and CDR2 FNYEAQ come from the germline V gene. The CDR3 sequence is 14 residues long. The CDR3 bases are TGTGCCAGCAGCTCCCCGGAGGACAGGACGCGGGCTTTCTTT. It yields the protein CASSSPEDRTRAFF.

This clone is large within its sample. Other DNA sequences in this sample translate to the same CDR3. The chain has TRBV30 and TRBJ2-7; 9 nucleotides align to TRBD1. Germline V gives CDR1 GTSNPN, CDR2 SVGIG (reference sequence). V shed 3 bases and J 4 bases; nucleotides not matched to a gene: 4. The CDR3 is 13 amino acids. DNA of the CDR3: TGTGCCTGGAGCCCCGGGACAGGGTACGAGCAGTACTTC. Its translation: CAWSPGTGYEQYF.

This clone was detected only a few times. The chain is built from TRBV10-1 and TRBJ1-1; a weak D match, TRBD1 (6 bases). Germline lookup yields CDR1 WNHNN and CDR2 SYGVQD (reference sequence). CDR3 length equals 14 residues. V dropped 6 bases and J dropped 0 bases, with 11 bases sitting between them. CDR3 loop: CASRAGTLNTEAFF. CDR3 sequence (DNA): TGCGCCAGCAGAGCCGGGACATTGAACACTGAAGCTTTCTTT.

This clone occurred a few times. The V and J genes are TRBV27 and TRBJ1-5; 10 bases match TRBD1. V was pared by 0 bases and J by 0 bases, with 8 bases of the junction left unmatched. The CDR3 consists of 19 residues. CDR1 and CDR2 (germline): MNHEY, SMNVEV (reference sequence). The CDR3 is CASSLSGDRGFNSNQPQHF. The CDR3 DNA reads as TGTGCCAGCAGTTTATCTGGGGACAGGGGTTTTAATAGCAATCAGCCCCAGCATTTT.

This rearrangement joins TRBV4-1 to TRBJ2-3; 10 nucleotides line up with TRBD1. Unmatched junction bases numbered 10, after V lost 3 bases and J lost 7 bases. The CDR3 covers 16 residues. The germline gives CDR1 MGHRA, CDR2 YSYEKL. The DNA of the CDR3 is TGCGCCAGCAGCCATCCGGGACAGGGGCGATCTTATACGCAGTATTTT. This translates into CASSHPGQGRSYTQYF.

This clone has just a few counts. In DNA form, the CDR3 reads TGTGCCAGCAGACTAGGGACAGGGGGTAATTCACCCCTCCACTTT. It is translated as CASRLGTGGNSPLHF. The chain couples TRBV27 to TRBJ1-6; 11 bases align to TRBD1. Germline V lookup: CDR1 MNHEY, CDR2 SMNVEV (reference sequence). V was clipped by 6 bases and J by 6 bases; unmatched bases: 4. This CDR3 spans 15 amino acids.

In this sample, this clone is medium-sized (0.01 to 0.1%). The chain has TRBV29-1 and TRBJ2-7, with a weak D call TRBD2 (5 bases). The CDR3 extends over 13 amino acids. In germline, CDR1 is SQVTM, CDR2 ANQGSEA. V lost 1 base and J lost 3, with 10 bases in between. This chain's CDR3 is CSVEGGQDYEQYF. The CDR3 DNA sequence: TGCAGCGTTGAAGGAGGGCAGGACTACGAGCAGTACTTC.

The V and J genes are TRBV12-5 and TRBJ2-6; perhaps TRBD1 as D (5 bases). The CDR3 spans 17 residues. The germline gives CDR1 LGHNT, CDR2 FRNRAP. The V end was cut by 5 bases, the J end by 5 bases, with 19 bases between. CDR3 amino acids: CASGSHAGQSRANVLTF. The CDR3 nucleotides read TGTGCTAGTGGTAGTCACGCAGGACAAAGTCGGGCCAACGTCCTGACTTTC.

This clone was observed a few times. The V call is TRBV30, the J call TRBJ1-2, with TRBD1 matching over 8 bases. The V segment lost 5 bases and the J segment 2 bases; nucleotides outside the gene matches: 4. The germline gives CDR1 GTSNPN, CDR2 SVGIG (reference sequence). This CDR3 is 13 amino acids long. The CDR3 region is CAWETGVNYGYTF. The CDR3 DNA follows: TGTGCCTGGGAGACAGGGGTGAACTATGGCTACACCTTC. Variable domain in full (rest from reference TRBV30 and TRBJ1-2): SQTIHQWPATLVQPVGSPLSLECTVEGTSNPNLYWYRQAAGRGLQLLFYSVGIGQISSEVPQNLSASRPQDRQFILSSKKLLLSDSGFYLCAWETGVNYGYTFGSGTRLTVV.

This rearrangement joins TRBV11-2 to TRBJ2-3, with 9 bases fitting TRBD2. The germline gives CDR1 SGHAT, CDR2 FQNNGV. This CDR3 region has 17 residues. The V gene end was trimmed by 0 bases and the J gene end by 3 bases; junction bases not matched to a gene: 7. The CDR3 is CASSLDLAGGETDTQYF. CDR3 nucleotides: TGTGCCAGCAGCTTAGATTTGGCGGGGGGGGAAACAGATACGCAGTATTTT.

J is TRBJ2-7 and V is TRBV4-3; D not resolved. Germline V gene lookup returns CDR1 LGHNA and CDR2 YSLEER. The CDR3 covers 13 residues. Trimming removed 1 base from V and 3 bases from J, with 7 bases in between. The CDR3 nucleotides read TGCGCCAGCAGCCAAGCCCCGAGCTACGAGCAGTACTTC. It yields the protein CASSQAPSYEQYF.

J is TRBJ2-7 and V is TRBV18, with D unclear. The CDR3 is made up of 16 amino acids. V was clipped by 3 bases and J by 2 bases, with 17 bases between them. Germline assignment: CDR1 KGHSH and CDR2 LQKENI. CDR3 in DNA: TGTGCCAGCTCACCCACCATCATCCCAGGCCCCTACGAGCAGTACTTC. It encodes CASSPTIIPGPYEQYF.

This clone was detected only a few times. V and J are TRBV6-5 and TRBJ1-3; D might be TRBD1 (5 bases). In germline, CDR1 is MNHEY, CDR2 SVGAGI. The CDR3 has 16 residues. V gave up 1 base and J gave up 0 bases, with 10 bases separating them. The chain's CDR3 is CASSYYPDSSGNTIYF. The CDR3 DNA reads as TGTGCCAGCAGTTACTACCCCGACAGCTCTGGAAACACCATATATTTT.

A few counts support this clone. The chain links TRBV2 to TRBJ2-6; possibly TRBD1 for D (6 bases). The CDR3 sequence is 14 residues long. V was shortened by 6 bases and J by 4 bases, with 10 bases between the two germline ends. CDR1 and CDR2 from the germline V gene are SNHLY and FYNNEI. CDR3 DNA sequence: TGTGCCAGCAGCGACAGGCCGGGGGCCAACGTCCTGACTTTC. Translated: CASSDRPGANVLTF.

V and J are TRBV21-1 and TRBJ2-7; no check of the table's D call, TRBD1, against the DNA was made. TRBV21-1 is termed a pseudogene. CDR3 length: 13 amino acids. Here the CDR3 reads CASSNGQTYEQYF. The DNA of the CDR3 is TGTGCCAGCAGCAATGGACAGACCTACGAGCAGTACTTC.

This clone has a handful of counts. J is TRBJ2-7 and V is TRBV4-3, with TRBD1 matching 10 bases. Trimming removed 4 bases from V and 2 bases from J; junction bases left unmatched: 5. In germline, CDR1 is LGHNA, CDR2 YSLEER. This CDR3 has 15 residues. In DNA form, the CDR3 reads TGCGCCAGCAGCCCCGGACAGGGGGGAACCTACGAGCAGTACTTC. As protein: CASSPGQGGTYEQYF.

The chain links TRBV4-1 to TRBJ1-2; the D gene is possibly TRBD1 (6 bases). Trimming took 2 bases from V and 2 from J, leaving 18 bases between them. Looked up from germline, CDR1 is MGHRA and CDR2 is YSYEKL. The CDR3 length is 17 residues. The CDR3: CASSQIGTTQLNYGYTF. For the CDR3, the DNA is TGCGCCAGCAGCCAAATTGGGACAACCCAATTAAACTATGGCTACACCTTC.

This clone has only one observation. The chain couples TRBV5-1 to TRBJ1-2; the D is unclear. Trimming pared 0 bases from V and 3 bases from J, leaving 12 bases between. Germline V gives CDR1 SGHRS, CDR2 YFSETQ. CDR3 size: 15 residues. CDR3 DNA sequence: TGCGCCAGCAGCTTGGGGAGGGTTAGGCACTATGGCTACACCTTC. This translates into CASSLGRVRHYGYTF.

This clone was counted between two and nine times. The CDR3 protein is CASSWSGGVNEQFF. The CDR3 region has the DNA TGCGCCAGCAGCTGGAGCGGGGGGGTCAATGAGCAGTTCTTC. The chain is built from TRBV5-1 and TRBJ2-1; 10 nucleotides line up with TRBD2. The CDR3 consists of 14 residues. Germline V gives CDR1 SGHRS, CDR2 YFSETQ. The V and J ends lost 3 bases and 6 bases, in that order; junction bases with no gene match: 3.